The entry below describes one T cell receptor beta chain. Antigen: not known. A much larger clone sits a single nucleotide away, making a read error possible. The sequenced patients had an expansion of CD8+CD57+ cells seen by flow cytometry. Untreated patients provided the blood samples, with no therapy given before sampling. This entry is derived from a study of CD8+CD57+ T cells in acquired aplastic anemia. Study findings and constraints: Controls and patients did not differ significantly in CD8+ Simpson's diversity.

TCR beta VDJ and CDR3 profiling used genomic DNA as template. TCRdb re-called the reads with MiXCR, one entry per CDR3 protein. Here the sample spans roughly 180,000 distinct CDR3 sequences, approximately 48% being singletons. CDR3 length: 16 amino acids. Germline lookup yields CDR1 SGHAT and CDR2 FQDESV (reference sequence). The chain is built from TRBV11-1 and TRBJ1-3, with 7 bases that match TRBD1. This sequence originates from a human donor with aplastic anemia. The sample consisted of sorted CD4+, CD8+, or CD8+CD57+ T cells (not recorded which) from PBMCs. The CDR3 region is CASTKKQGYSGDTIYF. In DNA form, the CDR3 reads TGTGCCAGCACCAAAAAACAGGGGTACTCTGGAGACACCATATATTTT. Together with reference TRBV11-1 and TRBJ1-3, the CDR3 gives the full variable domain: EAEVAQSPRYKITEKSQAVAFWCDPISGHATLYWYRQILGQGPELLVQFQDESVVDDSQLPKDRFSAERLKGVDSTLKIQPAELGDSAMYLCASTKKQGYSGDTIYFGEGSWLTVV.